These 30 T cell receptor beta chains came from one sample sequenced in a study of long-term antiretroviral therapy in people with HIV. It was version v3.0 of the immunoSEQ assay that was run at survey level. The data were produced by immunoSEQ multiplex PCR, yet TCRdb's version contains in-frame clones alone and is incomplete. This table has 30,000 to 40,000 clones, approximately 93% appearing once. The sample was unsorted PBMCs, taken just over 5 years after starting antiretroviral therapy. The receptor source for this set is a woman aged 50 to 65 with HIV.

This chain links TRBV6-5 with TRBJ1-4; perhaps TRBD1 as D (5 bases). Germline loops: CDR1 MNHEY, CDR2 SVGAGI. The CDR3 extends over 14 amino acids. The ends were cut back, 4 bases at V and 8 bases at J, with 14 bases in the middle. The CDR3 DNA sequence: TGTGCCAGCAGTTTCGGGACCGCTGGGGAAAAACTGTTTTTT. Its translation is CASSFGTAGEKLFF.

The chain employs TRBV6-4 and TRBJ1-1, with D uncertain. The germline V gene has CDR1 MRHNA and CDR2 SNTAGT. The CDR3 spans 13 residues. The V gene lost 2 bases and the J gene lost 1 base, with 5 bases spanning the gap. The CDR3 protein is CASSDQANTEAFF. In DNA, the CDR3 is TGTGCCAGCAGTGACCAGGCGAACACTGAAGCTTTCTTT.

Worth noting for this clone: Different DNA sequences within this sample yield the same CDR3. The chain links TRBV29-1 to TRBJ1-1, with a weak D call TRBD1 (6 bases). Per germline, CDR1 SQVTM and CDR2 ANQGSEA. The CDR3 consists of 12 residues. With 7 bases removed from V and 1 base from J, the gap between germline ends came to 10 bases. CDR3 nucleotide sequence: TGCAGCGCTGGACAGACGAACACTGAAGCTTTCTTT. It translates to CSAGQTNTEAFF.

A few counts support this clone. The chain couples TRBV10-1 to TRBJ2-1, with 10 bases identical to TRBD2. Germline V gene data show CDR1 as WNHNN and CDR2 as SYGVQD (reference sequence). Unmatched junction bases numbered 5, after V lost 2 bases and J lost 4 bases. This CDR3 is built from 16 residues. CDR3 sequence: CASSEGTSELYNEQFF. The CDR3 bases are TGCGCCAGCAGTGAGGGGACTAGCGAACTTTACAATGAGCAGTTCTTC.

There are a few counts of this clone. V is TRBV12-5 and J is TRBJ2-7; unclear D gene. CDR1 is LGHNT and CDR2 is FRNRAP in the germline V gene. V was clipped by 6 bases and J by 5 bases, with 20 bases between them. This CDR3 has 15 amino acids. CDR3 DNA: TGTGCTAGTGGCCCCAAAGGGCCCTGGCCAGACGAGCAGTACTTC. Its protein product is CASGPKGPWPDEQYF.

V gene TRBV11-2 combines with J gene TRBJ2-3; D is undetermined. This CDR3 has 14 residues. V lost 5 bases and J lost 2, with 11 bases in between. Germline V gene sequence: CDR1 SGHAT, CDR2 FQNNGV. CDR3 sequence reads: CASSKGTDTDTQYF. The CDR3 DNA sequence: TGTGCCAGCAGCAAGGGCACTGACACAGATACGCAGTATTTT.

This clone has only one observation. This chain uses TRBV9 with TRBJ2-6; TRBD2 aligns across 8 bases. This CDR3 region has 19 residues. J was trimmed by 0 bases and V by 0 bases; bases with no gene match: 8. Per germline, CDR1 SGDLS and CDR2 YYNGEE. Written as DNA, the CDR3 is TGTGCCAGCAGCGTAGTGGGCGGGGGGTCCCACTCTGGGGCCAACGTCCTGACTTTC. This encodes CASSVVGGGSHSGANVLTF.

The chain links TRBV5-4 to TRBJ1-4; D unresolved. The CDR3 spans 13 residues. With 3 bases removed from V and 4 bases from J, the gap between germline ends came to 7 bases. Germline assignment: CDR1 SGHNT and CDR2 YYREEE (reference sequence). The CDR3, as DNA: TGTGCCAGCAGCTGGGCGGGTAATGAAAAACTGTTTTTT. This gives the protein CASSWAGNEKLFF.

The V and J genes are TRBV19 and TRBJ1-6; D is perhaps TRBD1 (6 bases). The CDR3 consists of 14 residues. Germline values: CDR1 LNHDA, CDR2 SQIVND (reference sequence). Trimming shortened V by 3 bases and J by 11 bases, and 14 bases separated the two germline ends. CDR3 bases: TGTGCCAGTAGTATCCCAGGGGAAGGGACACCCCTCCACTTT. This encodes CASSIPGEGTPLHF.

The chain carries TRBV5-1 and TRBJ2-3; 11 bases match TRBD2. Germline-derived CDR1 and CDR2 are SGHRS and YFSETQ. The CDR3 has 14 residues. The trim removed 9 bases at V and 4 bases at J, leaving 7 bases unmatched. The DNA of the CDR3 is TGCGCCACAAGGTCTAGCGGGGGGTCAGATACGCAGTATTTT. This sequence encodes CATRSSGGSDTQYF.

As regards this clone: One end of the junction does not line up with germline, which may come from a read error. The V and J genes are TRBV5-4 and TRBJ1-1; no clear D gene. The germline gives CDR1 SGHNT, CDR2 YYREEE (reference sequence). The CDR3 loop spans 15 amino acids. CDR3 sequence: CTSSPGGGRNTEAFF. CDR3 nucleotides: TGTACCAGCAGCCCAGGAGGCGGCAGGAACACTGAAGCTTTCTTT.

The V and J genes are TRBV7-2 and TRBJ1-1; maybe TRBD1 (6 bases). The CDR3 covers 14 residues. With 2 bases removed from V and 1 base from J, the gap between germline ends came to 8 bases. Germline lookup yields CDR1 SGHTA and CDR2 FQGNSA. This chain's CDR3 is CASSLQGWNTEAFF. CDR3 nucleotides: TGTGCCAGCAGCTTACAGGGGTGGAACACTGAAGCTTTCTTT.

The chain joins TRBV19 to TRBJ1-5; D ambiguous. The CDR3 is made up of 14 amino acids. Germline V gene sequence: CDR1 LNHDA, CDR2 SQIVND (reference sequence). V was cut by 5 bases and J by 1 base, with 9 bases left in between. CDR3 nucleotides: TGTGCCAGTAGTCCGGGGTTGAGCAATCAGCCCCAGCATTTT. This encodes CASSPGLSNQPQHF.

This rearrangement joins TRBV7-3 to TRBJ2-2, with TRBD2 matching over 8 bases. Germline trimming cut 6 bases from V and 1 base from J; bases unmatched to any gene: 4. The CDR3 has 15 amino acids. Germline CDR1 and CDR2: SGHTA and FQGTGA. CDR3 nucleotides: TGTGCCAGCAGATCTAGCGGGCTGAACACCGGGGAGCTGTTTTTT. Translated: CASRSSGLNTGELFF. Full variable domain (remainder filled in from reference TRBV7-3 and TRBJ2-2): GAGVSQTPSNKVTEKGKYVELRCDPISGHTALYWYRQSLGQGPEFLIYFQGTGAADDSGLPNDRFFAVRPEGSVSTLKIQRTERGDSAVYLCASRSSGLNTGELFFGEGSRLTVL.

The chain has TRBV11-2 and TRBJ1-6; TRBD1 aligns across 7 bases. Trimming cost V 3 bases and J 6 bases; bases outside gene matches: 2. Germline V gene lookup returns CDR1 SGHAT and CDR2 FQNNGV. CDR3 length: 14 residues. CDR3 loop: CASSFRDSNSPLHF. The CDR3 bases are TGTGCCAGCAGCTTTAGGGACAGTAATTCACCCCTCCACTTT.

V and J are TRBV9 and TRBJ2-3; tentatively, D is TRBD2 (6 bases). The length of the CDR3 is 15 residues. The V end was cut by 0 bases, the J end by 1 base, with 9 bases between. Per the germline V gene, CDR1 is SGDLS and CDR2 is YYNGEE. The CDR3 DNA reads TGTGCCAGCAGCGTAGTGTCTAGCGGCACAGATACGCAGTATTTT. It yields the protein CASSVVSSGTDTQYF.

This chain joins TRBV5-4 and TRBJ2-5; D is tentatively TRBD1 or TRBD2 (5 bases each). Germline V gene sequence: CDR1 SGHNT, CDR2 YYREEE (reference sequence). V gave up 3 bases and J gave up 3 bases, with 15 bases separating them. The CDR3 is made up of 15 amino acids. The chain's CDR3 is CASSSLRDGKETQYF. In nucleotides, the CDR3 is TGTGCCAGCAGCTCTCTAAGGGACGGAAAAGAGACCCAGTACTTC.

This clone turned up a few times. The genes are TRBV6-4 and TRBJ1-6; no clear D gene. Trimming removed 3 bases at V and 14 bases at J, with 14 bases between. Germline V gene sequence: CDR1 MRHNA, CDR2 SNTAGT. This CDR3 has 13 residues. CDR3 sequence reads: CASSESERGALHF. In nucleotides, the CDR3 is TGTGCCAGCAGTGAAAGCGAACGCGGGGCCCTCCACTTT.

This chain joins TRBV2 and TRBJ1-1; D is unclear. The germline CDR1 and CDR2 sequences are SNHLY and FYNNEI. The CDR3 is 11 residues long. The V and J ends lost 3 bases and 6 bases respectively, with 5 bases between them. Here the CDR3 DNA reads TGTGCCAGCAGTGATGGCCCTGAAGCTTTCTTT. It is translated as CASSDGPEAFF.

This chain uses TRBV6-6 with TRBJ2-1; 9 bases map to TRBD2. Germline V gene sequence: CDR1 MNHNY, CDR2 SVGAGI (reference sequence). Trimming cost V 6 bases and J 8 bases; bases outside gene matches: 5. This CDR3 spans 13 amino acids. This CDR3 reads CASRRRTSDEQFF. CDR3 DNA: TGTGCCAGCAGAAGAAGGACTAGCGATGAGCAGTTCTTC.

This chain uses TRBV5-1 with TRBJ2-1; D is possibly TRBD1 or TRBD2 (5 bases each). Per germline, CDR1 SGHRS and CDR2 YFSETQ. Trimming left V 3 bases short and J 6 bases short, with 22 bases between. The CDR3 has 17 amino acids. The CDR3 is CASSSYSGTKVGNEQFF. The CDR3 DNA reads as TGCGCCAGCAGCTCCTATTCCGGGACCAAAGTTGGCAATGAGCAGTTCTTC.

The V call is TRBV2, the J call TRBJ1-1, with a weak D call TRBD1 (6 bases). Germline V gene lookup returns CDR1 SNHLY and CDR2 FYNNEI. CDR3 length: 15 residues. Trimming pared 8 bases from V and 4 bases from J, leaving 20 bases between. The CDR3 DNA sequence: TGTGCCAGCGTTCCCGGGGGGCCCTGGGTCACTGAAGCTTTCTTT. It is translated as CASVPGGPWVTEAFF.

The V and J genes are TRBV6-5 and TRBJ2-4; D is perhaps TRBD1 (5 bases). This CDR3 comprises 13 residues. Germline loops: CDR1 MNHEY, CDR2 SVGAGI. V shed 6 bases and J shed 7 bases, with 13 bases lying between them. The CDR3 sequence: CASRAGYENIQYF. In DNA form, the CDR3 reads TGTGCCAGCAGGGCAGGGTACGAGAACATTCAGTACTTC.

This clone was counted only a few times. CDR3 sequence (DNA): TGCGCCAGCAGCCAGCTAGCGGGGGGGTACGAGCAGTACTTC. This encodes CASSQLAGGYEQYF. The J gene is TRBJ2-7, the V gene TRBV4-1, with 12 bases identical to TRBD2. The CDR3 loop spans 14 amino acids. The ends lost 3 bases at V and 4 bases at J; junction bases unmatched: 1. Germline values: CDR1 MGHRA, CDR2 YSYEKL.

The J gene is TRBJ1-6, the V gene TRBV7-5. TRBV7-5 is a documented pseudogene. This CDR3 is built from 10 residues. CDR3 amino acids: CARSGLPLHF. Here the CDR3 DNA reads TGTGCCAGAAGCGGTCTTCCCCTCCACTTT.

The chain uses TRBV4-1 and TRBJ1-5; no reliable D call. Trimming left V 4 bases short and J 5 bases short, with 12 bases between. The germline V gene encodes CDR1 MGHRA and CDR2 YSYEKL. There are 14 residues in the CDR3. The CDR3 loop is CASSLLDGYQPQHF. CDR3 in DNA: TGCGCCAGCAGCCTACTGGACGGTTATCAGCCCCAGCATTTT.

The rearrangement uses TRBV5-6 and TRBJ1-6; 7 bases agree with TRBD1. The CDR3 runs 15 residues. J lost 5 bases, V lost 4 bases, and 6 bases had no gene match. From germline, CDR1 is SGHDT and CDR2 YYEEEE. In DNA, the CDR3 is TGTGCCAGCAGCCCGAGGGGGCGCAATAATTCACCCCTCCACTTT. Its translation is CASSPRGRNNSPLHF.

This sequence joins TRBV6-5 and TRBJ2-1, with 13 bases that match TRBD2. Germline V gene data show CDR1 as MNHEY and CDR2 as SVGAGI. The CDR3 has 13 residues. Trimming removed 6 bases from V and 10 bases from J; junction bases left unmatched: 3. CDR3 DNA: TGTGCCAGCAGGACTAGCGGGGGGCACGAGCAGTTCTTC. Its translation is CASRTSGGHEQFF.

V and J are TRBV4-2 and TRBJ2-3; 8 nucleotides align to TRBD2. The CDR3 runs to 17 residues. V dropped 1 base and J dropped 5; count of bases not matched to a gene: 11. The germline V gene has CDR1 LGHNA and CDR2 YNFKEQ. CDR3 sequence: CASSQAAGGNPGDTQYF. CDR3 DNA sequence: TGTGCCAGCAGCCAAGCGGCGGGGGGCAACCCAGGAGATACGCAGTATTTT.

This chain links TRBV5-1 with TRBJ2-3; possibly TRBD1 or TRBD2 for D (5 bases each). Germline lookup yields CDR1 SGHRS and CDR2 YFSETQ. This CDR3 has 18 residues. The V gene lost 3 bases and the J gene lost 6 bases, with 26 bases spanning the gap. The CDR3 is CASSWTSGALVRADTQYF. Here the CDR3 DNA reads TGCGCCAGCAGCTGGACTTCCGGGGCCCTCGTGCGGGCCGATACGCAGTATTTT. Looking up the rest from reference TRBV5-1 and TRBJ2-3 gives the full variable domain: KAGVTQTPRYLIKTRGQQVTLSCSPISGHRSVSWYQQTPGQGLQFLFEYFSETQRNKGNFPGRFSGRQFSNSRSEMNVSTLELGDSALYLCASSWTSGALVRADTQYFGPGTRLTVL.